The sequence of this T cell receptor (beta chain) was determined in a study of blood T cell repertoires in COVID-19. The CDR3 runs 15 residues. V shed 5 bases and J 5 bases; nucleotides not matched to a gene: 3. CDR1 SGHVS and CDR2 FQNEAQ come from the germline V gene. Measured with immunoSEQ multiplex PCR; TCRdb has only the in-frame clones, and not every one. The repertoire has 400,000 or so clones, about 90% of them found once; the top ten carry about 0.91%. This chain links TRBV7-8 with TRBJ2-5, with 15 bases identical to TRBD2. Sequencing used peripheral blood. The sequence was obtained from a man aged 18 to 30 with COVID-19, enrolled during active disease. The CDR3 here is CASSPGTSGGETQYF. CDR3 sequence (DNA): TGTGCCAGCAGCCCGGGGACTAGCGGGGGGGAGACCCAGTACTTC.